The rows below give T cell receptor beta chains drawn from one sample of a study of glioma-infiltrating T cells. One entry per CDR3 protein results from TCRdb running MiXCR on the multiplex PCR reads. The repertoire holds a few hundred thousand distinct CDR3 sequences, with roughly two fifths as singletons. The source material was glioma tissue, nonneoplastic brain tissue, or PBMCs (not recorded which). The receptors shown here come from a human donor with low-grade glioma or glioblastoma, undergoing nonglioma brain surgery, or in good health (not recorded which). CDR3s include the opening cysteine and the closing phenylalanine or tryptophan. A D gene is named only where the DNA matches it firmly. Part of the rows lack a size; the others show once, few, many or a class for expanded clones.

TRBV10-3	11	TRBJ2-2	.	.	CATLANGKLFF	TGTGCCACCCTAGCTAACGGGAAGCTGTTTTTT
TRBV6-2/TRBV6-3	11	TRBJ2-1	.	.	CASSAVYEQLF	TGTGCCAGCAGTGCTGTTTATGAGCAGCTCTTC
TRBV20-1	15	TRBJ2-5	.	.	CSARDGARPAETQYF	TGCAGTGCTAGAGACGGGGCAAGGCCAGCGGAGACCCAGTACTTC
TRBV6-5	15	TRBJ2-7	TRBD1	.	CASSYVGQGQGEQYF	TGTGCCAGCAGTTATGTGGGACAGGGACAAGGCGAGCAGTACTTC
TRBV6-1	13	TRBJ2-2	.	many	CASSAQGYGELFF	TGTGCCAGCAGTGCGCAGGGGTACGGGGAGCTGTTTTTT
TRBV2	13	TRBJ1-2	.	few	CATHRFRGYGYTF	TGTGCCACCCACAGGTTTCGAGGCTATGGCTACACCTTC
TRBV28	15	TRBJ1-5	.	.	CASIGQGYGNQPQHF	TGTGCCAGCATAGGCCAGGGCTATGGCAATCAGCCCCAGCATTTT
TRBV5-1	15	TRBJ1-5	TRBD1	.	CASTTDRVRTQPQHF	TGCGCCAGCACCACCGACAGGGTACGGACTCAGCCCCAGCATTTT
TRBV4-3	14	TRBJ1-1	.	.	CASSQVGRYTEALF	TGCGCCAGCAGCCAAGTTGGGCGGTACACTGAAGCTTTATTT
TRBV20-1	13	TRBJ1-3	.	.	CSALLQGGNTIYF	TGCAGTGCACTCCTACAGGGAGGAAACACCATATATTTT
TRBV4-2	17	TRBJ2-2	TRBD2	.	CASSQKREGQDTGELFF	TGTGCCAGCAGCCAAAAACGGGAGGGCCAGGACACCGGGGAGCTGTTTTTT
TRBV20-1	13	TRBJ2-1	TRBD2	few	CSATSGSSNEQFF	TGCAGTGCCACTAGCGGGAGTAGCAATGAGCAGTTCTTC
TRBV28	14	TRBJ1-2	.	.	CASSLLDGNYGYTF	TGTGCCAGCAGTCTCCTGGACGGAAACTATGGCTACACCTTC
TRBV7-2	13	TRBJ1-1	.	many	CASSRGAGTEAFF	TGTGCCAGCAGCCGTGGAGCGGGCACTGAAGCTTTCTTT
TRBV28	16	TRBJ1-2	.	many	CASSPFVTGLNYGYTF	TGTGCCAGCAGTCCGTTTGTTACAGGTCTAAACTATGGCTACACCTTC
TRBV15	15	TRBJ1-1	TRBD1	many	CATREYRGMNTEAFF	TGTGCCACCAGAGAGTACAGGGGGATGAACACTGAAGCTTTCTTT
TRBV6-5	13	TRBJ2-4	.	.	CASSTGGQNIQYF	TGTGCCAGCAGCACCGGTGGTCAAAACATTCAGTACTTC
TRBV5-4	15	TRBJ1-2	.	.	CASSPAGRANYGYTF	TGTGCCAGCAGCCCGGCGGGGAGAGCTAACTATGGCTACACCTTC
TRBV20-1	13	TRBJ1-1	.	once	CSAREGFNTGAFF	TGCAGTGCTAGGGAGGGATTTAACACTGGAGCTTTCTTT
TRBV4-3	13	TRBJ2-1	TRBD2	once	CASSQREAGEQFF	TGCGCCAGCAGCCAGCGGGAGGCGGGCGAGCAGTTCTTC
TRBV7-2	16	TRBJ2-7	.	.	CASSRSGSPVSYEQYF	TGTGCCAGCAGTCGTAGTGGGAGCCCGGTCTCCTACGAGCAGTACTTC
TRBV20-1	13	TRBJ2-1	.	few	CSANRPAYNEQFF	TGCAGTGCTAACCGGCCGGCCTACAATGAGCAGTTCTTC
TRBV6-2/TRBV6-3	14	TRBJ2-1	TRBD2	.	CASGRAGTDNEQFF	TGTGCCAGCGGTCGAGCGGGAACCGACAATGAGCAGTTCTTC
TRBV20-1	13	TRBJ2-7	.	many	CSARLAENYEQYF	TGCAGTGCTAGGTTAGCGGAAAACTACGAGCAGTACTTC
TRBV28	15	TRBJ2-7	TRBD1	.	CASSNSGTGRHEQYF	TGTGCCAGCAGCAACTCTGGGACAGGGCGACACGAGCAGTACTTC
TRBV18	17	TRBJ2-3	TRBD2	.	CASSPVGTSGSTDTQYF	TGTGCCAGCTCACCAGTCGGGACTAGCGGATCCACAGATACGCAGTATTTT
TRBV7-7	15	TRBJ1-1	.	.	CASSLVAFLNTEAFF	TGTGCCAGCAGCTTAGTAGCCTTTCTGAACACTGAAGCTTTCTTT
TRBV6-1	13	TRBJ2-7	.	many	CASSGDWGYEQYF	TGTGCCAGCAGCGGGGACTGGGGATACGAGCAGTACTTC
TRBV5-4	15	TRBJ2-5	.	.	CASSLFRQTQETQYF	TGTGCCAGCAGCTTGTTCCGGCAAACCCAAGAGACCCAGTACTTC
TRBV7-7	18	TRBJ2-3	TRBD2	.	CASSPILAGGPGTDTQYF	TGTGCTAGCAGCCCAATCCTAGCGGGAGGGCCGGGCACAGATACGCAGTATTTT
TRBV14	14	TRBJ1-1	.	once	CAISLLTPGTEAFF	TGTGCCATCAGCCTCCTGACTCCGGGCACTGAAGCTTTCTTT
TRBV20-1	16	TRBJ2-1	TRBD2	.	CSAGLAGGPPLYEQFF	TGCAGTGCTGGACTAGCGGGAGGCCCTCCCCTTTACGAGCAGTTCTTC
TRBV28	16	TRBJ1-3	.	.	CASSAHGAHSGNTIYF	TGTGCCAGCAGTGCTCACGGGGCCCACTCTGGAAACACCATATATTTT
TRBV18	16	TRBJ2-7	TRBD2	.	CASSSGLAGTTYEQYF	TGTGCCAGCTCGTCCGGACTAGCGGGGACGACCTACGAGCAGTACTTC
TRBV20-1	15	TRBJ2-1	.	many	CSARDRGTRGDEQFF	TGCAGTGCTAGAGATCGCGGTACCCGAGGGGATGAGCAGTTCTTC
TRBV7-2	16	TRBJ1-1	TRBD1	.	CASSFTGTGMNTEAFF	TGTGCCAGCAGCTTCACCGGGACAGGCATGAACACTGAAGCTTTCTTT
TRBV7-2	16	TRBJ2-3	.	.	CASSWLAEVVTDTQYF	TGTGCCAGCAGCTGGTTAGCGGAAGTTGTCACAGATACGCAGTATTTT
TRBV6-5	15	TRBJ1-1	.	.	CASSYSQGGNTEAFF	TGTGCCAGCAGTTACTCGCAAGGGGGAAACACTGAAGCTTTCTTT
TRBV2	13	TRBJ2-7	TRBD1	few	CASITDRGYEQYF	TGTGCCAGCATTACCGACAGGGGCTACGAGCAGTACTTC
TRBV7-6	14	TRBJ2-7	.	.	CASSLEGTSYEQYF	TGTGCCAGCAGCTTGGAAGGGACCAGCTACGAGCAGTACTTC
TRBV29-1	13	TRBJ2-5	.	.	CSVDTGIQETQYF	TGCAGCGTGGATACAGGGATCCAAGAGACCCAGTACTTC
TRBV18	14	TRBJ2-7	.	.	CASSPPNWVYEQYF	TGTGCCAGCTCACCACCGAATTGGGTCTACGAGCAGTACTTC
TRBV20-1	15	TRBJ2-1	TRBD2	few	CSASGGLASHNEQFF	TGCAGTGCTAGTGGGGGACTAGCGTCCCACAATGAGCAGTTCTTC
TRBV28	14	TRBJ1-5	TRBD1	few	CASSQGQGSQPQHF	TGTGCCAGCAGCCAAGGACAGGGGTCGCAGCCCCAGCATTTT
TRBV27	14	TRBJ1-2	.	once	CASSPGTGLTGYTF	TGTGCCAGCAGTCCCGGGACGGGCTTGACTGGCTACACCTTC
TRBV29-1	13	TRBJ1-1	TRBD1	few	CSVHHRGGAEAFF	TGCAGCGTCCATCACAGGGGAGGGGCTGAAGCTTTCTTT
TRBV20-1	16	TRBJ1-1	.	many	CSARDPAGHSNTEAFF	TGCAGTGCTAGAGATCCTGCGGGACACTCGAACACTGAAGCTTTCTTT
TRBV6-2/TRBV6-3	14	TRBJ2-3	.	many	CASILSSGTDTQYF	TGTGCCAGCATCCTGTCGTCGGGCACAGATACGCAGTATTTT
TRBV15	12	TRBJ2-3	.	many	CATSRDFDTQYF	TGTGCCACCAGCAGAGATTTCGATACGCAGTATTTT
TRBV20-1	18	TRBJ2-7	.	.	CSARTPGRLTSTRYEQYF	TGCAGTGCTAGAACGCCGGGACGGCTGACTTCGACGCGCTACGAGCAGTACTTC
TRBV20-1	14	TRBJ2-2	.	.	CSANSHENTGELFF	TGCAGTGCTAACAGTCACGAGAACACCGGGGAGCTGTTTTTT